The rows below give T cell receptor beta chains drawn from one sample of a study of cytomegalovirus exposure and HLA in healthy donors. Libraries were prepared by immunoSEQ multiplex PCR; TCRdb keeps only in-frame clonotypes and omits some of them. The sample lists approximately 100,000 clones, 77% occurring once. The sequencing input was PBMCs. The receptors shown here come from a man aged 35 to 55 in good health and CMV-seropositive. CDR3s include the opening cysteine and the closing phenylalanine or tryptophan. The D gene is left open where the match is weak. Size tells how often a clone was seen (once, few, many) or the class of an expanded clone, and some rows leave it out.

clone_size | j_call | d_call | v_call | cdr3_nt | cdr3_aa
NA | TRBJ2-1 | NA | TRBV11-2 | TGTGCCAGCAGCAGGGGGGGCAATGAGCAGTTCTTC | CASSRGGNEQFF
once | TRBJ2-1 | NA | TRBV6-1 | TGTGCCAGCAGTGAAGAGCAATACAATGAGCAGTTCTTC | CASSEEQYNEQFF
few | TRBJ2-5 | TRBD2 | TRBV27 | TGTGCCAGCAGTCCCTCTAGGACGGGGGGAAGAGAGACCCAGTACTTC | CASSPSRTGGRETQYF
few | TRBJ2-2 | NA | TRBV5-1 | TGCGCCAGCAGCTTGGATTGGGGCGGGATACCCGGGGAGCTGTTTTTT | CASSLDWGGIPGELFF
NA | TRBJ1-4 | TRBD1 | TRBV4-1 | TGCGCCAGCAGCCGCCGGACAGGGGGCGAAAAACTGTTTTTT | CASSRRTGGEKLFF
once | TRBJ2-3 | NA | TRBV2 | TGTGCCAGCAGTGAAGATCGGGACACAGATACGCAGTATTTT | CASSEDRDTDTQYF
NA | TRBJ2-7 | TRBD1 | TRBV4-1 | TGCGCCAGCAGCCAAGAGGGACAGGGTAACTACGAGCAGTACTTC | CASSQEGQGNYEQYF
few | TRBJ2-3 | NA | TRBV4-3 | TGCGCCAGCAGCAGACAGAGTCGCACAGATACGCAGTATTTT | CASSRQSRTDTQYF
NA | TRBJ2-7 | NA | TRBV19 | TGTGCCAGTAGTACCCACCGGGGGACTGGGAGCTCCTACGAGCAGTACTTC | CASSTHRGTGSSYEQYF
NA | TRBJ2-7 | TRBD1 | TRBV7-9 | TGTTCCAGCAGTTGGTTCGGACAGGGGGCGGTCGAGCAGTACTTC | CSSSWFGQGAVEQYF
NA | TRBJ2-3 | NA | TRBV6-1 | TGTGCCAGCAGAGAAAGCTGGGCCCCGTCAGATACGCAGTATTTT | CASRESWAPSDTQYF
NA | TRBJ2-1 | TRBD2 | TRBV6-6 | TGTGCCAGCAGTCACCGGCGGGAGGGCCCGGGAAATGAGCAGTTCTTC | CASSHRREGPGNEQFF
NA | TRBJ2-5 | TRBD2 | TRBV29-1 | TGCAGCGTTGCTAGCGGTCCAGAGACCCAGTACTTC | CSVASGPETQYF
NA | TRBJ2-6 | NA | TRBV5-1 | TGCGCCAGCAGTCTGTTATCTGGGGCCAACGTCCTGACTTTC | CASSLLSGANVLTF
NA | TRBJ2-7 | TRBD2 | TRBV18 | TGTGCCAGCTCACCACGCGGGGGGGACGAGCAGTACTTC | CASSPRGGDEQYF
NA | TRBJ2-5 | NA | TRBV5-5 | TGTGCCAGCAGCTTTGTTGAAGGGGGCCAAGAGACCCAGTACTTC | CASSFVEGGQETQYF
NA | TRBJ1-4 | TRBD1 | TRBV5-5 | TGTGCCAGCAGTTCGACAGGGGGTTGGGATGAAAAACTGTTTTTT | CASSSTGGWDEKLFF
few | TRBJ2-3 | TRBD1 | TRBV28 | TGTGCCAGCAGTTATTCCGGGACAGGGGGCAGAGATTTT | CASSYSGTGGRDF
NA | TRBJ1-2 | TRBD1 | TRBV18 | TGTGCCAGCTCGTCGGACAGGGGGCTCCACTATGGCTACACCTTC | CASSSDRGLHYGYTF
NA | TRBJ2-5 | NA | TRBV30 | TGTGCCTGGAGTGTAGTACAGAGTCAATGGGAGACCCAGTACTTC | CAWSVVQSQWETQYF
NA | TRBJ2-3 | NA | TRBV4-3 | TGCGCCAGCAGCCAAGATGCACAGACAGATACGCAGTATTTT | CASSQDAQTDTQYF
once | TRBJ2-3 | NA | TRBV6-1 | TGTGCCAGCAGTAGACGGACTAGCACAGATACGCAGTATTTT | CASSRRTSTDTQYF
NA | TRBJ1-1 | NA | TRBV28 | TGTGCCAGCAGTTTATACAGGGACACTGAAGCTTTCTTT | CASSLYRDTEAFF
NA | TRBJ2-5 | TRBD2 | TRBV5-1 | TGCGCCAGCAGCTTCCTAGCGGGAATTCAAGAGACCCAGTACTTC | CASSFLAGIQETQYF
once | TRBJ1-6 | TRBD1 | TRBV18 | TGTGCCAGCTCCCCTGGGACAGGGAGGAATTCACCCCTCCACTTT | CASSPGTGRNSPLHF
NA | TRBJ2-7 | TRBD1 | TRBV30 | TGTGCCTGGACCGGGACAGTTTACTCCTACGAGCAGTACTTC | CAWTGTVYSYEQYF